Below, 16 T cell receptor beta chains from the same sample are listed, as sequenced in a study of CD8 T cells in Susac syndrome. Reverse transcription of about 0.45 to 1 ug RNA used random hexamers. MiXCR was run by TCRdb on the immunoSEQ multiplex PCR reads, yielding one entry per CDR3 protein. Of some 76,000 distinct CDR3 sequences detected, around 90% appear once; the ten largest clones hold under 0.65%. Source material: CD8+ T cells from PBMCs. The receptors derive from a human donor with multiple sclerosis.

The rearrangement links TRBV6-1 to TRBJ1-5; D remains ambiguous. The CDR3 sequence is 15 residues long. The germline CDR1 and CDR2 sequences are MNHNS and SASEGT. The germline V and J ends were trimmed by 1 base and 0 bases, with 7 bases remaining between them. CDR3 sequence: CASSEGGISNQPQHF. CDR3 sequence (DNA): TGTGCCAGCAGTGAAGGAGGGATTAGCAATCAGCCCCAGCATTTT.

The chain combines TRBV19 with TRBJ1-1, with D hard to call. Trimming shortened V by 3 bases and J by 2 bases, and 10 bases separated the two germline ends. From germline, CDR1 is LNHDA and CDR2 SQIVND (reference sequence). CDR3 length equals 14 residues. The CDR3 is CASSIRALNTEAFF. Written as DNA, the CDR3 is TGTGCCAGTAGTATCCGGGCCCTAAACACTGAAGCTTTCTTT.

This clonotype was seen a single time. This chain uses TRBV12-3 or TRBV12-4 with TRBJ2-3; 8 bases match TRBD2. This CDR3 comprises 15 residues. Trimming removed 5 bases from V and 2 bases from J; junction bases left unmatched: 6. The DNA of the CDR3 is TGTGCCAGCAGTCTGACTAGCGTTTCCACAGATACGCAGTATTTT. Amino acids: CASSLTSVSTDTQYF.

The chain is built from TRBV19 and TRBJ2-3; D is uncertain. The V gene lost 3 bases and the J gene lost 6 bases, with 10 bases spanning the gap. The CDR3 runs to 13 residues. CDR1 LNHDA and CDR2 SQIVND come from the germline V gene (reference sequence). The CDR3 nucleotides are TGTGCCAGTAGTATGACGATGGCGGATACGCAGTATTTT. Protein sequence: CASSMTMADTQYF.

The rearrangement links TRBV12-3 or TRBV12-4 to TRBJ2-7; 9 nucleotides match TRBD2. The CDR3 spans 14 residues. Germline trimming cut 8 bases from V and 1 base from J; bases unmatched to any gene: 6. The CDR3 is CASQFSGSSYEQYF. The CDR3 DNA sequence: TGTGCCAGCCAATTTAGCGGGAGTTCCTACGAGCAGTACTTC.

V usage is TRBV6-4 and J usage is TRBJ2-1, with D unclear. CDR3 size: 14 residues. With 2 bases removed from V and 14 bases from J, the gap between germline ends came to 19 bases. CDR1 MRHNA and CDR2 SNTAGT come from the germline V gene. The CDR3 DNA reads TGTGCCAGCAGTGACGGAGACGGAGAATTAGAGAAGTTCTTC. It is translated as CASSDGDGELEKFF.

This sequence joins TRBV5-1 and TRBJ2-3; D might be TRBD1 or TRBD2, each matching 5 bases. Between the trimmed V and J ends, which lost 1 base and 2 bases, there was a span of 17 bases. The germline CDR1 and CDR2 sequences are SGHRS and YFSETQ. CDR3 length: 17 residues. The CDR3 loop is CASSLRLGPGTTDTQYF. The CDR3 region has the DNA TGCGCCAGCAGCTTGCGCTTGGGGCCAGGGACCACAGATACGCAGTATTTT.

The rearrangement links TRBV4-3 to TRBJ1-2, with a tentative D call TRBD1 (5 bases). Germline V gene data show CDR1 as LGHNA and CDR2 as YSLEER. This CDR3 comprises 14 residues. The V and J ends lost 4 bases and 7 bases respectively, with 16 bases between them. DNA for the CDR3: TGCGCCAGCAGCCCTGATCGGGGGACGGGTGGCTACACCTTC. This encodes CASSPDRGTGGYTF.

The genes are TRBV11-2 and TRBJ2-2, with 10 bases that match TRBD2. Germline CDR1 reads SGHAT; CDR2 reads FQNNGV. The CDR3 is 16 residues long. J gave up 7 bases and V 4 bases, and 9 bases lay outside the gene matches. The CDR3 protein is CASSSPSGSWNGELFF. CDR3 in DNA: TGTGCCAGCAGCTCCCCTAGCGGGAGCTGGAACGGGGAGCTGTTTTTT.

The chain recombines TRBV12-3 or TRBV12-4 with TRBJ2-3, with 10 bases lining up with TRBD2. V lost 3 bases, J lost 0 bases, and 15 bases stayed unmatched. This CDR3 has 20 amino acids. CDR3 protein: CASSFPHPRTSGTSTDTQYF. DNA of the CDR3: TGTGCCAGCAGTTTCCCTCATCCCCGGACTAGCGGAACTAGCACAGATACGCAGTATTTT.

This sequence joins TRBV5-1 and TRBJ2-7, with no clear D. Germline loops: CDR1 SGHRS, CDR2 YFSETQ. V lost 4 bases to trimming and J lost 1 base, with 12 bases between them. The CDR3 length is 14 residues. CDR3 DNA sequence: TGCGCCAGCAGCCAGGACGGAACGTCCTACGAGCAGTACTTC. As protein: CASSQDGTSYEQYF. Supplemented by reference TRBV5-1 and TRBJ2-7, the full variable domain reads KAGVTQTPRYLIKTRGQQVTLSCSPISGHRSVSWYQQTPGQGLQFLFEYFSETQRNKGNFPGRFSGRQFSNSRSEMNVSTLELGDSALYLCASSQDGTSYEQYFGPGTRLTVT.

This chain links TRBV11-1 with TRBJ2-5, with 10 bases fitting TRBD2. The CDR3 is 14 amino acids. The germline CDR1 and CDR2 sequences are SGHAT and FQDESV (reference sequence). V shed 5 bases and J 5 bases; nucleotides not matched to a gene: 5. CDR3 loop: CASSPLGLAETQYF. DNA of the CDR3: TGTGCCAGCAGCCCCTTGGGACTAGCGGAGACCCAGTACTTC.

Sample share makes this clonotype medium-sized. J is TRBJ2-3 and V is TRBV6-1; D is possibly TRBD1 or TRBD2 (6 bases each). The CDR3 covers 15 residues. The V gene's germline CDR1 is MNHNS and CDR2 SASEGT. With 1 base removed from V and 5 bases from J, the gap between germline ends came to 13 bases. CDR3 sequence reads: CASSEDPGAQDTQYF. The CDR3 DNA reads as TGTGCCAGCAGTGAAGACCCGGGGGCTCAAGATACGCAGTATTTT.

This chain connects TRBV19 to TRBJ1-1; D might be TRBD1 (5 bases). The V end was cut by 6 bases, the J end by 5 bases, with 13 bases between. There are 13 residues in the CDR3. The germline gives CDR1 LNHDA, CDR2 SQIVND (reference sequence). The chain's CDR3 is CASSRSWGTEAFF. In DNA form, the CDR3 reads TGTGCCAGTAGCCGCTCGTGGGGGACTGAAGCTTTCTTT.

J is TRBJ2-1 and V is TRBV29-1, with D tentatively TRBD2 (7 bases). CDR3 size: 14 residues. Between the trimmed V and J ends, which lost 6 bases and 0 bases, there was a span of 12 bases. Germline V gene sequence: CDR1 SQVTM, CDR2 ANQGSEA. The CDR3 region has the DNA TGCAGCGTAGGGGGGGCTAGCTCCTACAATGAGCAGTTCTTC. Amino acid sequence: CSVGGASSYNEQFF.

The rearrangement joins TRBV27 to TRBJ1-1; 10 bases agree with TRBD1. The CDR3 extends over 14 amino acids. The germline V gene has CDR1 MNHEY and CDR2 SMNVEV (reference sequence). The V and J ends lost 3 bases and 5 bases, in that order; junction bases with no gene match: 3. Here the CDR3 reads CASSFGTGVTEAFF. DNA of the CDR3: TGTGCCAGCAGTTTTGGGACAGGGGTGACTGAAGCTTTCTTT.